Presented here are 26 T cell receptor beta chains from one specimen sequenced in a study of tumor-infiltrating lymphocytes in localized non-small cell lung cancer. Repertoires were generated with immunoSEQ multiplex PCR, while TCRdb's copy carries only in-frame clones and drops some. Among 10,000 to 12,000 clones listed, nearly 65% were seen once. Specimen: lung tumor tissue. These receptors were obtained from a human donor with non-small cell lung cancer.

This clone is deemed medium-sized (0.01 to 0.1%). V and J are TRBV4-3 and TRBJ2-1, with TRBD2 as a possible D gene (5 bases). The CDR3 extends over 17 amino acids. The germline V gene encodes CDR1 LGHNA and CDR2 YSLEER. The V end was cut by 1 base, the J end by 0 bases, with 13 bases between. CDR3 sequence: CASSQVLRVLSYNEQFF. The DNA of the CDR3 is TGCGCCAGCAGCCAAGTCTTGAGGGTCCTCTCCTACAATGAGCAGTTCTTC.

The rearrangement links TRBV9 to TRBJ2-7, with D unclear. Germline values: CDR1 SGDLS, CDR2 YYNGEE. CDR3 length equals 12 residues. V lost 0 bases and J 2 bases, leaving 3 bases between the germline ends. The CDR3 DNA reads TGTGCCAGCAGCGTAGGCCCCTACGAGCAGTACTTC. Protein: CASSVGPYEQYF.

The gene calls are TRBV7-2 and TRBJ1-5; 8 bases are a match to TRBD1. CDR1 and CDR2 from the germline V gene are SGHTA and FQGNSA. Trimming cost V 3 bases and J 11 bases; bases outside gene matches: 21. CDR3 length equals 18 residues. This CDR3 is CASSFTAGTGLGDRAQHF. The CDR3, as DNA: TGTGCCAGCAGCTTTACAGCCGGGACAGGATTAGGAGACAGGGCCCAGCATTTT.

V usage is TRBV6-5 and J usage is TRBJ2-3, with a tentative D call TRBD1 (6 bases). V lost 6 bases, J lost 5 bases, and 9 bases lay in between. The length of the CDR3 is 12 residues. Germline assignment: CDR1 MNHEY and CDR2 SVGAGI. CDR3 residues: CASSKQGDTQYF. The DNA of the CDR3 is TGTGCCAGCAGCAAACAGGGAGATACGCAGTATTTT.

By share, this clone counts as medium-sized. The V and J genes are TRBV15 and TRBJ2-2; no reliable D call. The CDR3 loop spans 16 amino acids. Trimming pared 1 base from V and 6 bases from J, leaving 15 bases between. Germline V gene sequence: CDR1 LNHNV, CDR2 YYDKDF (reference sequence). The CDR3, as DNA: TGTGCCACCAGCAGAGCTGCAGTAGTAAACTCCGGGGAGCTGTTTTTT. It specifies CATSRAAVVNSGELFF.

CDR3 in DNA: TGTGCCAGCAGCTTAGTTGGGTCGTACACTGAAGCTTTCTTT. This gives the protein CASSLVGSYTEAFF. The gene calls are TRBV7-6 and TRBJ1-1; D uncertain. V gave up 1 base and J gave up 3 bases, with 9 bases separating them. The V gene's germline CDR1 is SGHVS and CDR2 FNYEAQ. CDR3 length equals 14 residues.

V gene TRBV9 combines with J gene TRBJ2-2; D is possibly TRBD2 (6 bases). The length of the CDR3 is 16 residues. Germline assignment: CDR1 SGDLS and CDR2 YYNGEE. Trimming removed 0 bases from V and 2 bases from J, with 11 bases in between. The CDR3 here is CASSVAGGANTGELFF. The DNA of the CDR3 is TGTGCCAGCAGCGTAGCTGGAGGGGCTAACACCGGGGAGCTGTTTTTT.

V gene TRBV7-9 combines with J gene TRBJ2-7; D possibly matches TRBD1 or TRBD2 (5 bases each). CDR3 length equals 16 residues. V lost 2 bases, J lost 0 bases, and 14 bases lay in between. Germline CDR1 reads SEHNR; CDR2 reads FQNEAQ (reference sequence). CDR3 amino acids: CASSLTRGVFSYEQYF. DNA for the CDR3: TGTGCCAGCAGCTTAACTAGGGGAGTCTTCTCCTACGAGCAGTACTTC.

The V gene is TRBV11-2, the J gene TRBJ2-7; D remains ambiguous. The germline V gene has CDR1 SGHAT and CDR2 FQNNGV. The V end was cut by 3 bases, the J end by 2 bases, with 11 bases between. This CDR3 region has 14 residues. CDR3 sequence reads: CASSLAPPPYEQYF. The CDR3 nucleotides are TGTGCCAGCAGCTTGGCCCCTCCCCCCTACGAGCAGTACTTC.

The gene calls are TRBV7-2 and TRBJ2-7; 8 nucleotides agree with TRBD2. Germline trimming cut 2 bases from V and 3 bases from J; bases unmatched to any gene: 12. Germline CDR1 SGHTA, CDR2 FQGNSA. The CDR3 length is 17 residues. The CDR3 sequence: CASSLFFAGGRVYEQYF. Written as DNA, the CDR3 is TGTGCCAGCAGCTTATTTTTCGCGGGGGGAAGAGTCTACGAGCAGTACTTC.

Only one count was recorded for this clone. This chain connects TRBV30 to TRBJ2-2, with D hard to call. Germline values: CDR1 GTSNPN, CDR2 SVGIG (reference sequence). The germline V and J ends were trimmed by 0 bases and 12 bases, with 11 bases remaining between them. The CDR3 is 12 amino acids. The chain's CDR3 is CAWSVLSRKLFF. The CDR3, as DNA: TGTGCCTGGAGTGTACTGAGCCGGAAGCTGTTTTTT.

The chain recombines TRBV20-1 with TRBJ1-6; D is unresolved. The CDR3 sequence is 11 residues long. Germline V lookup: CDR1 DFQATT, CDR2 SNEGSKA (reference sequence). V dropped 2 bases and J dropped 10 bases, with 6 bases sitting between them. The CDR3 DNA follows: TGCAGTGCTAGATCGGGGTCACCCCTCCACTTT. Protein product: CSARSGSPLHF.

This chain links TRBV7-8 with TRBJ1-5; D not certain. Germline V CDR1 and CDR2: SGHVS, FQNEAQ. This CDR3 spans 16 amino acids. V was trimmed by 5 bases and J by 0 bases, leaving 14 bases between them. As DNA, the CDR3 is TGTGCCAGCAGCGCATTGACATTATATAGCAATCAGCCCCAGCATTTT. Its translation is CASSALTLYSNQPQHF.

Note on this clone: Lacking the conserved final phenylalanine or tryptophan, this CDR3 likely reflects a read error. The limits of the CDR3 on the DNA are not certain, so only TCRdb's listed CDR3 is given. V usage is TRBV30 and J usage is TRBJ1-1. CDR1 is GTSNPN and CDR2 is SVGIG in the germline V gene (reference sequence). The CDR3 has 15 amino acids, counting both end residues. CDR3 protein: CAWSPPGPLNRLALA.

The J gene is TRBJ1-2, the V gene TRBV25-1, with D possibly TRBD1 on 6 matching bases. V was clipped by 8 bases and J by 5 bases, with 15 bases between them. The CDR3 length is 13 residues. Germline lookup yields CDR1 MGHDK and CDR2 SYGVNS. CDR3 amino acids: CASGRTQGYGYTF. CDR3 sequence (DNA): TGTGCCAGCGGCCGGACCCAGGGGTATGGCTACACCTTC.

This clone has a handful of counts. V and J are TRBV28 and TRBJ2-7; 8 bases are a match to TRBD1. V lost 5 bases, J lost 0 bases, and 6 bases stayed unmatched. The CDR3 has 15 amino acids. Germline assignment: CDR1 MDHEN and CDR2 SYDVKM. The CDR3 DNA reads as TGTGCCAGCAGTAAACAGGGGGTTCTCTCCTACGAGCAGTACTTC. This encodes CASSKQGVLSYEQYF. Full variable domain (missing parts from reference TRBV28 and TRBJ2-7): DVKVTQSSRYLVKRTGEKVFLECVQDMDHENMFWYRQDPGLGLRLIYFSYDVKMKEKGDIPEGYSVSREKKERFSLILESASTNQTSMYLCASSKQGVLSYEQYFGPGTRLTVT.

The chain carries TRBV5-1 and TRBJ1-2, with 11 nucleotides matching TRBD1. Germline V gene sequence: CDR1 SGHRS, CDR2 YFSETQ. The CDR3 totals 15 residues. The V gene end was trimmed by 2 bases and the J gene end by 4 bases; junction bases not matched to a gene: 4. In nucleotides, the CDR3 is TGCGCCAGCAGCTTAGGACAGGGGGCAAGCTATGGCTACACCTTC. Its translation is CASSLGQGASYGYTF.

The chain joins TRBV7-9 to TRBJ2-7, with D maybe TRBD2 (6 bases). CDR1 is SEHNR and CDR2 is FQNEAQ in the germline V gene (reference sequence). V was cut by 5 bases and J by 6 bases, with 11 bases left in between. The CDR3 is made up of 12 amino acids. This CDR3 reads CASSLGRFEQYF. The CDR3 DNA follows: TGTGCCAGCAGCCTTGGGAGGTTCGAGCAGTACTTC.

V is TRBV11-2 and J is TRBJ1-5; no clear D. Trimming pared 5 bases from V and 3 bases from J, leaving 8 bases between. CDR1 and CDR2 from the germline V gene are SGHAT and FQNNGV. The CDR3 covers 13 residues. The CDR3 here is CASSPQNNQPQHF. The CDR3 DNA sequence: TGTGCCAGCAGCCCTCAGAACAATCAGCCCCAGCATTTT.

This clone came up a few times. The chain uses TRBV6-5 and TRBJ2-7; no definite D call. The CDR3 has 15 residues. Trimming took off 0 bases at V and 3 bases at J, with 12 bases between the two ends. Germline CDR1 and CDR2: MNHEY and SVGAGI. For the CDR3, the DNA is TGTGCCAGCAGTTACTCGATTCCCCCCTACTACGAGCAGTACTTC. Its translation: CASSYSIPPYYEQYF.

The chain uses TRBV11-2 and TRBJ2-5; tentative D call: TRBD1 (5 bases). The CDR3 extends over 15 amino acids. Germline V gene lookup returns CDR1 SGHAT and CDR2 FQNNGV. V was clipped by 1 base and J by 5 bases, with 14 bases between them. CDR3 protein: CASSLGAGAGETQYF. CDR3 sequence (DNA): TGTGCCAGCAGCTTAGGAGCTGGGGCTGGGGAGACCCAGTACTTC. The variable domain in full, with the rest retrieved from reference TRBV11-2 and TRBJ2-5, is EAGVAQSPRYKIIEKRQSVAFWCNPISGHATLYWYQQILGQGPKLLIQFQNNGVVDDSQLPKDRFSAERLKGVDSTLKIQPAKLEDSAVYLCASSLGAGAGETQYFGPGTRLLVL.

The chain uses TRBV7-2 and TRBJ1-6, with D perhaps TRBD1 (6 bases). The CDR3 is 15 amino acids. V was shortened by 5 bases and J by 5 bases, with 13 bases between the two germline ends. The V gene's germline CDR1 is SGHTA and CDR2 FQGNSA. In nucleotides, the CDR3 is TGTGCCAGCAGCCCCCCAACAGGGAATAATTCACCCCTCCACTTT. Translating it yields CASSPPTGNNSPLHF.

V is TRBV10-3 and J is TRBJ1-2, with a weak D call TRBD1 (5 bases). Germline V lookup: CDR1 ENHRY, CDR2 SYGVKD. The V and J ends lost 0 bases and 8 bases respectively, with 16 bases between them. This CDR3 comprises 15 residues. The CDR3 protein is CAISESETSKGGYTF. For the CDR3, the DNA is TGTGCCATCAGTGAGTCTGAAACATCCAAGGGGGGCTACACCTTC.

This clone was detected a few times. V usage is TRBV18 and J usage is TRBJ2-1; 10 nucleotides agree with TRBD1. From germline, CDR1 is KGHSH and CDR2 LQKENI. This CDR3 spans 14 amino acids. V trimming: 6 bases; J trimming: 8 bases; junction bases outside the gene matches: 7. Here the CDR3 reads CASSRTGGSDEQFF. The CDR3 region has the DNA TGTGCCAGCTCCCGGACAGGGGGGTCCGATGAGCAGTTCTTC.

The chain couples TRBV7-9 to TRBJ2-7; no clear D. The V end was cut by 3 bases, the J end by 6 bases, with 12 bases between. The germline V gene encodes CDR1 SEHNR and CDR2 FQNEAQ (reference sequence). CDR3 length: 13 amino acids. The CDR3 here is CASSFNTGSEQYF. CDR3 nucleotide sequence: TGTGCCAGCAGCTTCAATACGGGTTCCGAGCAGTACTTC.

This clone appeared a few times. The gene calls are TRBV18 and TRBJ1-2; D gene uncertain. With 3 bases removed from V and 3 bases from J, the gap between germline ends came to 2 bases. The CDR3 totals 11 residues. Germline values: CDR1 KGHSH, CDR2 LQKENI. The CDR3 DNA sequence: TGTGCCAGCTCACCCGACTATGGCTACACCTTC. Residues: CASSPDYGYTF.